This TCR beta chain was retrieved from a study of regulatory T cells in long-lasting Graves disease. Study at large: The antithyroid drugs taken by newly diagnosed Graves' patients had been used for under 3 months.

The study's findings and limits: Accuracy was perhaps lowered by the small sample size.

Germline assignment: CDR1 SGHRS and CDR2 YFSETQ. Between the trimmed V and J ends, which lost 1 base and 8 bases, there was a span of 10 bases. This CDR3 is built from 13 residues. Time point noted: newly diagnosed GD, antithyroid drugs for less than 3 months. From RNA extracted from PBMCs, the TCR library was made. iRepertoire HTBI primers and Arm-PCR of CDR3 regions built TCR beta libraries. One entry per CDR3 protein, called by TCRdb with MiXCR from the multiplex PCR reads. The sample has fewer than 500,000 distinct CDR3 sequences; 15% to 20% are singletons. As for this clonotype: What it binds is unknown.

These same records also appear under a second study, on T cells in Graves' hyperthyroidism and ophthalmopathy. This second study notes: A set of HTBI primers served as the primers for a first-round RT-PCR of the TCR CDR3. The model's output predicted ophthalmopathy at a median of roughly 6 months prior to onset.

The rearrangement links TRBV5-1 to TRBJ2-1; either TRBD1 or TRBD2 may supply D (6 bases each). The sequence came from a man aged 35-49 years with Graves disease. The sample here was peripheral blood mononuclear cells (PBMCs), taken at new diagnosis, from a patient treated with antithyroid drugs. The CDR3 nucleotides read TGCGCCAGCAGCTTGAATAGGGGGGATGAGCAGTTCTTC. It translates to CASSLNRGDEQFF.